This TCR beta chain is drawn from a study of identical twins. TCRdb reanalysed the 5' RACE reads using MiXCR and keeps one entry per CDR3 protein. The sample has 750,000 to 950,000 distinct CDR3 sequences, approximately 13% seen once. This CDR3 is built from 19 residues. Trimming at V came to 7 bases and at J to 0 bases, leaving 17 bases not matched to a gene. Study conclusions and caveats: Cross-sectional statistics underpinned the conclusions; the same donors were not followed. When twins shared out-of-frame alpha sequences, those sequences had excess low generation probability. Clonotypes of the beta chain that were abundant in cord blood carried fewer insertions (memory repertoires showed none).

This clonotype was seen more than once but under ten times. As yet, its antigen is unknown. These data were also reused for a study on yellow fever vaccine responses in identical twins. As that report states: Among the twins, the vaccine T cell response reportedly seemed partly convergent and partly personalized.

The sequenced sample consisted of PBMCs. The TCR originated in a woman between 18 and 29 years old in good health. The V call is TRBV12-3 or TRBV12-4, the J call TRBJ2-3, with 9 bases lining up with TRBD1. CDR3 coding DNA: TGTGCCAGCACCCCCACAGGAGGGACAGGGTGGGACAGCACAGATACGCAGTATTTT. Translated, it gives CASTPTGGTGWDSTDTQYF.